The 5 T cell receptor beta chains listed next were all sequenced from one sample in a study of Ad26.COV2.S vaccination and SARS-CoV-2 variants. As to treatment: over 15 received Ad26.COV2.S at low or high dose, single or two shots; roughly five received placebo; per-sample allocation not given. Day 63 following the first vaccine or placebo injection was when the samples were taken. Assay used: immunoSEQ multiplex PCR; TCRdb lists only in-frame clones, some missing. Of more than 300,000 clones in the sample, just under 85% were seen once. The sample in question was peripheral blood, obtained in a trial of Ad26.COV2.S vaccine versus placebo. These receptors were obtained from a person aged 18 to 65 who received the Ad26.COV2.S COVID-19 vaccine or a placebo.

This clone has a handful of counts. The V gene is TRBV19, the J gene TRBJ1-3; D call uncertain. The V and J ends lost 6 bases and 6 bases respectively, with 15 bases between them. CDR1 and CDR2 from the germline V gene are LNHDA and SQIVND (reference sequence). CDR3 length: 14 residues. The CDR3 here is CASRSARRSNTIYF. The DNA of the CDR3 is TGTGCCAGTAGGAGTGCACGTCGTTCAAACACCATATATTTT.

The chain couples TRBV7-3 to TRBJ2-7, with D tentatively TRBD2 (6 bases). The CDR3 has 15 amino acids. V shed 4 bases and J shed 2 bases, with 15 bases lying between them. Germline V gene sequence: CDR1 SGHTA, CDR2 FQGTGA. The CDR3 here is CASSSTGGSTYEQYF. The CDR3 nucleotides read TGTGCCAGCAGCTCCACCGGAGGGTCCACCTACGAGCAGTACTTC.

The J gene is TRBJ2-5, the V gene TRBV7-9; 7 positions match TRBD1. After removal of 4 bases from V and 0 bases from J, the junction contained 2 bases not matched to a gene. The CDR3 has 14 amino acids. The germline V gene encodes CDR1 SEHNR and CDR2 FQNEAQ (reference sequence). The CDR3 reads CASSSDRDQETQYF. In DNA form, the CDR3 reads TGTGCCAGCAGCTCCGACAGGGACCAAGAGACCCAGTACTTC.

This chain joins TRBV6-5 and TRBJ2-2; tentatively, D is TRBD1 (5 bases). The germline V and J ends were trimmed by 4 bases and 0 bases, with 9 bases remaining between them. This CDR3 has 15 amino acids. In germline, CDR1 is MNHEY, CDR2 SVGAGI. The CDR3 DNA follows: TGTGCCAGCAGTTTCTCGACAGCGAACACCGGGGAGCTGTTTTTT. As protein: CASSFSTANTGELFF.

The chain joins TRBV7-9 to TRBJ1-1; 10 nucleotides align to TRBD1. Germline trimming cut 5 bases from V and 5 bases from J; bases unmatched to any gene: 5. CDR3 length: 14 amino acids. Germline-derived CDR1 and CDR2 are SEHNR and FQNEAQ (reference sequence). The CDR3 loop is CASSPPDRGTEAFF. CDR3 coding DNA: TGTGCCAGCAGCCCCCCGGACAGGGGGACTGAAGCTTTCTTT.